This T cell receptor beta chain is drawn from a study of blood T cell repertoires in COVID-19. As for the study in general: Specimens from acute and convalescent COVID-19 originated in the United States, Italy and Spain.

In the original analysis: Estimated nucleated cell counts came from reference gene primer amplification. The table came from immunoSEQ multiplex PCR; TCRdb's copy has only in-frame clones and leaves some out. The DNA gave D and trimming, while V, J and clone size come from that table. The sample has hundreds of thousands of clones; about 87% are singletons. Germline-derived CDR1 and CDR2 are MDHEN and SYDVKM. The CDR3 sequence is 12 residues long. V shed 6 bases and J shed 4 bases, with 7 bases lying between them. This chain connects TRBV28 to TRBJ2-1, with D perhaps TRBD1 (6 bases). The clonotype comes from an older man with acute or convalescent COVID-19. The sequencing sample was made of peripheral blood. The CDR3 DNA reads as TGTGCCAGCAGCGGACAGTACAATGAGCAGTTCTTC. Its translation is CASSGQYNEQFF.